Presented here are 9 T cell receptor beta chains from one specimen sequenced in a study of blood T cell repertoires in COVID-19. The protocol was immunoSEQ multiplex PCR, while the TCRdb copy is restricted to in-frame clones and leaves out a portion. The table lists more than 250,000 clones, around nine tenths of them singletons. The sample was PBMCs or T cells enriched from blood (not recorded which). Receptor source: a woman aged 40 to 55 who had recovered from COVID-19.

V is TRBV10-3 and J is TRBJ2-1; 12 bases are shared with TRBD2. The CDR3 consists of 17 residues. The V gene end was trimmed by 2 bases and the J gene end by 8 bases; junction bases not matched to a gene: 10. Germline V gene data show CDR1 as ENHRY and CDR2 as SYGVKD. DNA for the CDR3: TGTGCCATCAGTGAGCTGGGGCTAGCGGGAGGGGGCGATGAGCAGTTCTTC. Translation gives CAISELGLAGGGDEQFF.

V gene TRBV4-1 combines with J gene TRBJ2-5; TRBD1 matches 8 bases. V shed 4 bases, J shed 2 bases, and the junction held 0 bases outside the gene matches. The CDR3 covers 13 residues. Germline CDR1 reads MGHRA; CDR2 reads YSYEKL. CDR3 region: CASSRQGQETQYF. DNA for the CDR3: TGCGCCAGCAGCCGACAGGGGCAAGAGACCCAGTACTTC.

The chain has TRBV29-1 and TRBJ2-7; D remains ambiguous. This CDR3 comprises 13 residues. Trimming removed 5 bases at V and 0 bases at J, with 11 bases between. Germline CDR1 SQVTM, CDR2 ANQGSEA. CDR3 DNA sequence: TGCAGCGTTCGGCGGTCCGTCTCCTACGAGCAGTACTTC. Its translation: CSVRRSVSYEQYF.

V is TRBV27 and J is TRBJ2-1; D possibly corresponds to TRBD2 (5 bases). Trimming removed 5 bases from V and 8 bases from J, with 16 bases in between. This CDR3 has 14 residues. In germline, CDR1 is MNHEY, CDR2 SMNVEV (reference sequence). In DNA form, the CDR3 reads TGTGCCAGCAGTCCTCACCCGGGAAGGGATGAGCAGTTCTTC. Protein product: CASSPHPGRDEQFF.

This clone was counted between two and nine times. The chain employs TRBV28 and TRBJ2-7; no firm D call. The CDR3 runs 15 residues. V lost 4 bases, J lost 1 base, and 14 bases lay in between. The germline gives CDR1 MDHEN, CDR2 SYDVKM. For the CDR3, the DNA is TGTGCCAGCAGTTCTGGGTTTTCTAGATCCTACGAGCAGTACTTC. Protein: CASSSGFSRSYEQYF. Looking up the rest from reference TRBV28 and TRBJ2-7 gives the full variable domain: DVKVTQSSRYLVKRTGEKVFLECVQDMDHENMFWYRQDPGLGLRLIYFSYDVKMKEKGDIPEGYSVSREKKERFSLILESASTNQTSMYLCASSSGFSRSYEQYFGPGTRLTVT.

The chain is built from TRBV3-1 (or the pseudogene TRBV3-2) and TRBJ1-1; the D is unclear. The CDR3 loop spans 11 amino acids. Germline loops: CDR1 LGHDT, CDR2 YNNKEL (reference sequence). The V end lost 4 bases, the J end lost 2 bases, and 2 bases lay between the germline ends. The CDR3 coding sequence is TGTGCCAGCAGCCTAAACACTGAAGCTTTCTTT. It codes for CASSLNTEAFF.

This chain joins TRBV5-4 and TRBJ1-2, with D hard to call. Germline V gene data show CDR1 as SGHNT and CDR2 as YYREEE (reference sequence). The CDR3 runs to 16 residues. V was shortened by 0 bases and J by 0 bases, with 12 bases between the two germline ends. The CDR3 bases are TGTGCCAGCAGCTTGGTGGCAGTTGCTCCTAACTATGGCTACACCTTC. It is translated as CASSLVAVAPNYGYTF. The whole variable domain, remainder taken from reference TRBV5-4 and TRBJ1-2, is ETGVTQSPTHLIKTRGQQVTLRCSSQSGHNTVSWYQQALGQGPQFIFQYYREEENGRGNFPPRFSGLQFPNYSSELNVNALELDDSALYLCASSLVAVAPNYGYTFGSGTRLTVV.

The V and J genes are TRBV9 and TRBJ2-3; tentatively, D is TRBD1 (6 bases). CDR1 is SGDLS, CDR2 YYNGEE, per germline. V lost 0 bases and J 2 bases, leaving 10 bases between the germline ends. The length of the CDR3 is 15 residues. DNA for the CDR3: TGTGCCAGCAGCGTAGCAGGGGACCCCACAGATACGCAGTATTTT. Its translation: CASSVAGDPTDTQYF.

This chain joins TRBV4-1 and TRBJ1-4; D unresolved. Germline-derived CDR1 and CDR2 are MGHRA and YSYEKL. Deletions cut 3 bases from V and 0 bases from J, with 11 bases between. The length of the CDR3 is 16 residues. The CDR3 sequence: CASSHVSSTTNEKLFF. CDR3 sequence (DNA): TGCGCCAGCAGCCATGTGTCATCAACAACTAATGAAAAACTGTTTTTT.